These T cell receptor beta chains were read from a single sample in a study of graft-versus-host responses after intestinal transplantation. Sequenced by immunoSEQ multiplex PCR; TCRdb stores in-frame clones only, minus some. Here the sample spans about 120,000 clones, around 96% being singletons. No cognate antigen is known for these TCRs. Here the sequenced sample was unstimulated CD8+ T cells sorted from spleen or lymph node cells, taken before intestinal transplant. The source is a human donor who received an intestinal transplant. Both conserved end residues are part of each CDR3. D genes are given only for firm matches. Rows may omit the clone size; those that give it use once, few, many or a size class.

size: .
J: TRBJ2-3
length: 16
D: .
V: TRBV28
CDR3: CASSLRLLTHTDTQYF
DNA: TGTGCCAGCAGTTTGCGGCTACTAACTCACACAGATACGCAGTATTTT

size: .
J: TRBJ1-2
length: 16
D: .
V: TRBV5-4
CDR3: CASSLGQGLLPYSYTF
DNA: TGTGCCAGCAGCTTGGGGCAGGGCCTTCTTCCTTATAGCTACACCTTC

size: .
J: TRBJ2-5
length: 13
D: .
V: TRBV19
CDR3: CASSGTAQETQYF
DNA: TGTGCCAGTAGTGGGACGGCTCAAGAGACCCAGTACTTC

size: .
J: TRBJ1-1
length: 11
D: .
V: TRBV27
CDR3: CASSLGTEAFF
DNA: TGTGCCAGCAGTTTGGGCACTGAAGCTTTCTTT

size: .
J: TRBJ1-2
length: 15
D: .
V: TRBV29-1
CDR3: CSVEDPRSTNYGYTF
DNA: TGCAGCGTTGAAGACCCCCGGTCCACTAACTATGGCTACACCTTC

size: .
J: TRBJ2-7
length: 12
D: TRBD1
V: TRBV11-2
CDR3: CASSQDRDEQYF
DNA: TGTGCCAGCAGCCAGGACAGGGACGAGCAGTACTTC

size: .
J: TRBJ2-1
length: 17
D: .
V: TRBV11-2
CDR3: CASSPTPGEASYNEQFF
DNA: TGTGCCAGCAGCCCCACCCCCGGCGAAGCCTCCTACAATGAGCAGTTCTTC

size: .
J: TRBJ1-5
length: 15
D: .
V: TRBV27
CDR3: CASSPLQGNNQPQHF
DNA: TGTGCCAGCAGTCCTTTACAGGGTAACAATCAGCCCCAGCATTTT

size: .
J: TRBJ1-2
length: 12
D: .
V: TRBV21-1
CDR3: CASSRLNYGYTF
DNA: TGTGCCAGCAGTCGTCTCAACTATGGCTACACCTTC

size: .
J: TRBJ2-1
length: 15
D: TRBD2
V: TRBV6-5
CDR3: CASSYSIPGGNEQFF
DNA: TGTGCCAGCAGTTACTCCATACCGGGAGGGAATGAGCAGTTCTTC

size: once
J: TRBJ2-7
length: 14
D: .
V: TRBV5-1
CDR3: CASSPEGVLYEQYF
DNA: TGCGCCAGCAGCCCCGAGGGAGTCCTCTACGAGCAGTACTTC

size: .
J: TRBJ2-1
length: 16
D: TRBD2
V: TRBV5-6
CDR3: CASSPWTSGMDNEQFF
DNA: TGTGCCAGCAGCCCTTGGACTAGCGGGATGGACAATGAGCAGTTCTTC

size: once
J: TRBJ2-2
length: 14
D: .
V: TRBV11-2
CDR3: CASSPRTFPGELFF
DNA: TGTGCCAGCAGCCCCCGGACTTTCCCCGGGGAGCTGTTTTTT

size: .
J: TRBJ2-1
length: 12
D: TRBD2
V: TRBV27
CDR3: CASSLLAGEQFF
DNA: TGTGCCAGCAGTTTACTAGCGGGCGAGCAGTTCTTC

size: once
J: TRBJ2-5
length: 13
D: .
V: TRBV5-6
CDR3: CASSLRNQETQYF
DNA: TGTGCCAGCAGCTTGAGGAATCAAGAGACCCAGTACTTC

size: .
J: TRBJ2-7
length: 15
D: TRBD1
V: TRBV10-3
CDR3: CAISETGDSNYEQYF
DNA: TGTGCCATCAGTGAGACAGGGGACAGTAACTACGAGCAGTACTTC

size: .
J: TRBJ2-3
length: 11
D: .
V: TRBV27
CDR3: CASSTPKAQYF
DNA: TGTGCCAGCAGTACCCCGAAAGCGCAGTATTTT

size: .
J: TRBJ2-2
length: 12
D: .
V: TRBV29-1
CDR3: CSVEDIAGELFF
DNA: TGCAGCGTTGAAGATATCGCCGGGGAGCTGTTTTTT

size: .
J: TRBJ2-1
length: 13
D: .
V: TRBV9
CDR3: CASSPEGYNEQFF
DNA: TGTGCCAGCAGCCCAGAGGGTTACAATGAGCAGTTCTTC

size: .
J: TRBJ2-1
length: 13
D: .
V: TRBV7-6
CDR3: CASSFREGGEQFF
DNA: TGTGCCAGCAGCTTCCGAGAGGGAGGCGAGCAGTTCTTC

size: .
J: TRBJ2-7
length: 12
D: .
V: TRBV2
CDR3: CASKATPYEQYF
DNA: TGTGCCAGCAAGGCCACACCCTACGAGCAGTACTTC

size: .
J: TRBJ2-1
length: 16
D: TRBD2
V: TRBV5-4
CDR3: CASSHPGLASYNEQFF
DNA: TGTGCCAGCAGCCACCCGGGACTAGCGAGCTACAATGAGCAGTTCTTC

size: .
J: TRBJ2-7
length: 13
D: .
V: TRBV6-1
CDR3: CASSGHPAYEQYF
DNA: TGTGCCAGCAGCGGACACCCCGCCTACGAGCAGTACTTC

size: .
J: TRBJ2-7
length: 13
D: .
V: TRBV28
CDR3: CASRVGFVNEQYF
DNA: TGTGCCAGCAGGGTCGGGTTCGTGAACGAGCAGTACTTC

size: once
J: TRBJ2-7
length: 13
D: .
V: TRBV28
CDR3: CASSLRERREQYF
DNA: TGTGCCAGCAGTTTAAGGGAAAGGCGCGAGCAGTACTTC

size: .
J: TRBJ1-2
length: 13
D: .
V: TRBV9
CDR3: CASSVRGDYGYTF
DNA: TGTGCCAGCAGCGTAAGGGGGGACTATGGCTACACCTTC

size: .
J: TRBJ1-2
length: 13
D: .
V: TRBV28
CDR3: CASSEGRPYGYTF
DNA: TGTGCCAGCAGCGAGGGACGGCCGTATGGCTACACCTTC

size: .
J: TRBJ1-3
length: 16
D: .
V: TRBV4-3
CDR3: CASSRDTTGSGNTIYF
DNA: TGCGCCAGCAGCCGAGACACGACAGGCTCTGGAAACACCATATATTTT

size: .
J: TRBJ2-7
length: 14
D: .
V: TRBV5-1
CDR3: CASSPEGVLYEQYF
DNA: TGCGCCAGCAGCCCCGAGGGAGTCCTCTACGAGCAGTACTTC

size: few
J: TRBJ1-3
length: 15
D: TRBD1
V: TRBV7-3
CDR3: CASSLGTGTGNTIYF
DNA: TGTGCCAGCAGCTTAGGGACAGGGACTGGAAACACCATATATTTT

size: .
J: TRBJ2-3
length: 16
D: .
V: TRBV5-6
CDR3: CASSSPREGGTDTQYF
DNA: TGTGCCAGCAGCTCCCCCCGGGAAGGAGGTACAGATACGCAGTATTTT

size: .
J: TRBJ2-5
length: 15
D: .
V: TRBV9
CDR3: CASSERWDRRETQYF
DNA: TGTGCCAGCAGCGAGCGGTGGGACCGCCGGGAGACCCAGTACTTC

size: .
J: TRBJ1-1
length: 14
D: .
V: TRBV15
CDR3: CATSRFFPNTEAFF
DNA: TGTGCCACCAGCAGATTTTTCCCGAACACTGAAGCTTTCTTT

size: .
J: TRBJ1-3
length: 18
D: TRBD1
V: TRBV11-2
CDR3: CASSLTARTGFSGNTIYF
DNA: TGTGCCAGCAGCTTAACAGCCAGGACAGGGTTTTCTGGAAACACCATATATTTT

size: .
J: TRBJ1-5
length: 15
D: TRBD1
V: TRBV5-6
CDR3: CASSFGTGGRQPQHF
DNA: TGTGCCAGCAGCTTTGGGACAGGGGGACGTCAGCCCCAGCATTTT

size: .
J: TRBJ2-7
length: 14
D: .
V: TRBV7-6
CDR3: CASSLSMGNYEQYF
DNA: TGTGCCAGCAGCTTATCGATGGGGAACTACGAGCAGTACTTC

size: .
J: TRBJ2-1
length: 15
D: TRBD2
V: TRBV28
CDR3: CASSLYGLALNEQFF
DNA: TGTGCCAGCAGTTTATATGGACTAGCGTTGAATGAGCAGTTCTTC

size: .
J: TRBJ1-6
length: 15
D: .
V: TRBV28
CDR3: CASSSRPPYNSPLHF
DNA: TGTGCCAGCAGTTCTAGACCGCCCTATAATTCACCCCTCCACTTT

size: .
J: TRBJ1-1
length: 14
D: .
V: TRBV28
CDR3: CASSLQGEGTEAFF
DNA: TGTGCCAGCAGTTTGCAGGGAGAGGGCACTGAAGCTTTCTTT

size: .
J: TRBJ1-4
length: 17
D: .
V: TRBV7-6
CDR3: CASSEGHLGGTNEKLFF
DNA: TGTGCCAGCAGCGAGGGACATCTGGGGGGAACTAATGAAAAACTGTTTTTT

size: .
J: TRBJ2-7
length: 16
D: TRBD1
V: TRBV19
CDR3: CASHHSRQGKSYEQYF
DNA: TGTGCCAGCCACCACTCGAGACAGGGTAAATCCTACGAGCAGTACTTC

size: .
J: TRBJ1-1
length: 14
D: TRBD1
V: TRBV11-2
CDR3: CASSLQGAWTEAFF
DNA: TGTGCCAGCAGCCTACAGGGGGCATGGACTGAAGCTTTCTTT

size: .
J: TRBJ2-1
length: 14
D: TRBD1
V: TRBV30
CDR3: CACSQGVLGNEQFF
DNA: TGTGCCTGCTCACAGGGGGTGTTGGGCAATGAGCAGTTCTTC

size: .
J: TRBJ1-2
length: 12
D: .
V: TRBV6-5
CDR3: CASSYAGYGYTF
DNA: TGTGCCAGCAGTTACGCAGGGTATGGCTACACCTTC

size: .
J: TRBJ2-7
length: 13
D: .
V: TRBV27
CDR3: CASSWEQGYEQYF
DNA: TGTGCCAGCAGTTGGGAACAGGGATACGAGCAGTACTTC

size: .
J: TRBJ2-7
length: 13
D: TRBD2
V: TRBV4-2
CDR3: CASSAGTTYEQYF
DNA: TGTGCCAGCAGCGCGGGGACTACCTACGAGCAGTACTTC

size: .
J: TRBJ1-5
length: 14
D: .
V: TRBV28
CDR3: CASSFGGKNQPQHF
DNA: TGTGCCAGCAGTTTTGGGGGTAAGAATCAGCCCCAGCATTTT

size: .
J: TRBJ2-1
length: 13
D: .
V: TRBV6-5
CDR3: CASRSTGGHEQFF
DNA: TGTGCCAGCAGGAGCACTGGGGGTCATGAGCAGTTCTTC

size: .
J: TRBJ1-2
length: 12
D: .
V: TRBV9
CDR3: CASRGANYGYTF
DNA: TGTGCCAGCAGGGGAGCTAACTATGGCTACACCTTC

size: .
J: TRBJ2-1
length: 16
D: TRBD2
V: TRBV27
CDR3: CASSKLRELGDNEQFF
DNA: TGTGCCAGCAGCAAACTGCGGGAGTTGGGAGATAATGAGCAGTTCTTC

size: .
J: TRBJ2-3
length: 16
D: TRBD2
V: TRBV7-9
CDR3: CASSSQSGVSTDTQYF
DNA: TGTGCCAGCAGCTCCCAGAGCGGGGTGAGCACAGATACGCAGTATTTT

size: .
J: TRBJ2-2
length: 19
D: TRBD2
V: TRBV4-3
CDR3: CASSPRVRTSGRQTGELFF
DNA: TGCGCCAGCAGCCCCAGGGTTAGGACTAGCGGGAGACAAACCGGGGAGCTGTTTTTT

size: .
J: TRBJ2-3
length: 15
D: TRBD2
V: TRBV9
CDR3: CASSVAGGPTDTQYF
DNA: TGTGCCAGCAGCGTAGCGGGAGGGCCCACAGATACGCAGTATTTT

size: .
J: TRBJ2-7
length: 15
D: TRBD2
V: TRBV4-3
CDR3: CASSQGLDAAYEQYF
DNA: TGCGCCAGCAGCCAGGGACTAGATGCCGCCTACGAGCAGTACTTC